The rows below give T cell receptor beta chains drawn from one sample of a study of a mutant IDH1 vaccine in newly diagnosed glioma. Antigens for these TCRs are unknown. Sequencing used immunoSEQ multiplex PCR; TCRdb keeps in-frame clones, though not all of them. The data contain about 120,000 clones, 85% to 90% of them singletons. Source: PBMCs, taken from a glioma patient whose treatment included an IDH1 peptide vaccine. The receptors were gathered from a woman between 45 and 65 years old with glioma. Both conserved end residues are part of each CDR3. The D gene is left open where the match is weak. The listing skips clone size in some rows; elsewhere it reads once, few, many or a size class.

d_call	clone_size	v_call	j_call	cdr3_aa	cdr3_nt
-	once	TRBV7-9	TRBJ2-7	CASSLELRSYEQYF	TGTGCCAGCAGCTTAGAACTGCGCTCCTACGAGCAGTACTTC
-	-	TRBV10-3	TRBJ1-4	CAAQGARNEKLFF	TGTGCCGCCCAGGGTGCCCGTAATGAAAAACTGTTTTTT
-	-	TRBV19	TRBJ2-1	CASRTGVGTNEQFF	TGTGCCAGTAGGACAGGTGTAGGTACGAATGAGCAATTCTTC
-	-	TRBV7-2	TRBJ2-2	CASSLSVRDGGELFF	TGTGCCAGCAGCTTAAGTGTCAGGGACGGCGGGGAGCTGTTTTTT
-	-	TRBV9	TRBJ1-2	CASSVGRELDGYTF	TGTGCCAGCAGCGTAGGGCGGGAACTCGATGGCTACACCTTC
TRBD2	-	TRBV9	TRBJ2-7	CASSTSSGPAYEQYF	TGTGCCAGCAGCACCTCTAGCGGGCCAGCCTACGAGCAGTACTTC
-	-	TRBV7-8	TRBJ2-7	CASSLAAGTHHLEQYF	TGTGCCAGCAGCTTAGCTGCGGGGACCCACCACCTCGAGCAGTACTTC
TRBD1	-	TRBV5-1	TRBJ2-1	CASSTPGQGAQNVLGNEQFF	TGCGCCAGCAGTACACCGGGACAGGGGGCACAAAATGTACTAGGCAATGAGCAGTTCTTC
-	-	TRBV27	TRBJ2-7	CASSITRPRGTAEQYF	TGTGCCAGCAGTATAACCCGGCCCCGCGGAACGGCCGAGCAGTACTTC
-	-	TRBV28	TRBJ1-1	CASTTSGRGGLNTEAFF	TGTGCCAGCACCACTTCAGGGAGAGGGGGTTTGAACACTGAAGCTTTCTTT
-	-	TRBV5-1	TRBJ1-5	CASSLAGQSNQPQHF	TGCGCCAGCAGCTTGGCCGGACAAAGCAATCAGCCCCAGCATTTT